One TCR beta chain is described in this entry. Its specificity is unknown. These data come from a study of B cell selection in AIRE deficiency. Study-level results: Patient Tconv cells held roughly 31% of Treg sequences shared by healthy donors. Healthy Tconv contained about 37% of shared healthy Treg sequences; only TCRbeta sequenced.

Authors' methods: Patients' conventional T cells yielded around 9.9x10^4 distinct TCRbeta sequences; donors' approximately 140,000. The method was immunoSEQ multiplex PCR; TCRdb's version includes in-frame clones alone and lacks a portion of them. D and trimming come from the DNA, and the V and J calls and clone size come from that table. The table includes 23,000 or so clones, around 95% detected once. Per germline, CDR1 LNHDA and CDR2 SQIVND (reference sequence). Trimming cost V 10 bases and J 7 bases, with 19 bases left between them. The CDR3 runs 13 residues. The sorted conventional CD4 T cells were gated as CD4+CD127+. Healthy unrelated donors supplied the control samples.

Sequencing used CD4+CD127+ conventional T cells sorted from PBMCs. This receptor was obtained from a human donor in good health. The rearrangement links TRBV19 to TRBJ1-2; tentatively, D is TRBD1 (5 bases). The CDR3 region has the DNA TGTGCCACCCAACCCAGGGTAGCGTCTGGCTACACCTTC. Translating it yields CATQPRVASGYTF. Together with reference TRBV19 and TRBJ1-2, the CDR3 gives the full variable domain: DGGITQSPKYLFRKEGQNVTLSCEQNLNHDAMYWYRQDPGQGLRLIYYSQIVNDFQKGDIAEGYSVSREKKESFPLTVTSAQKNPTAFYLCATQPRVASGYTFGSGTRLTVV.